This T cell receptor (beta chain) was identified in a study of siplizumab effects on memory and regulatory T cells. Study-wide findings and caveats: The majority of clones, roughly 75-97% of proliferating CD4+ or CD8+ clones, lacked an assignable naive or memory phenotype. Memory cells seemed less diverse than naive T cells, which also seemed major contributors to the alloresponse. Proliferating Tregs taken from siplizumab cultures were not shown to have a confirmed suppressive function.

Clones were sequenced by immunoSEQ multiplex PCR, and TCRdb holds only the in-frame ones, with some missing. This repertoire shows 110,000 or so clones, around 93% found once; its top ten account for 0.16%. CDR3 length equals 15 residues. V dropped 0 bases and J dropped 4 bases, with 12 bases sitting between them. CDR1 is SGDLS and CDR2 is YYNGEE in the germline V gene. As regards this clone: Antigen: not known.

Source material: non-Treg CD4+ T cells sorted from blood. The sequence was collected from a human donor in good health. This chain links TRBV9 with TRBJ2-3; D may be TRBD2 (6 bases). CDR3 sequence: CASSVGASEADTQYF. CDR3 in DNA: TGTGCCAGCAGCGTAGGGGCTAGCGAAGCAGATACGCAGTATTTT.